This T cell receptor beta chain originates from a study of cytomegalovirus exposure and HLA in healthy donors. Turning to the study itself: Previous work identified 117 million unique TCR beta sequences from around 200 million T cells. General study findings and limits: Most of the TCR beta V segments (in an earlier analysis) were productive either about 90% or about 30% of the time. It was taken for granted in presence/absence analyses that sequencing depth across donors was roughly uniform. With later analysis, a missense DCLRE1C variant became linked to TCR beta V- and J-gene trimming.

PCR amplification relied on 60 Vbeta primers (plus 13 Jbeta primers). Assay: immunoSEQ multiplex PCR; the TCRdb copy retains only in-frame clones and omits some. This sample has roughly 150,000 clones, with roughly 9.4% found just once. The CDR3 loop spans 16 amino acids. J lost 1 base, V lost 3 bases, and 7 bases had no gene match. The germline V gene has CDR1 SGHTS and CDR2 YDEGEE. This clone was found a few times. Its antigen is still unknown. The V gene is TRBV5-8, the J gene TRBJ1-1; 9 nucleotides align to TRBD1. The sequence derives from a male donor in good health and CMV-seronegative. Sequencing input: PBMCs. The CDR3 loop reads CASSYNRGQGNTEAFF. CDR3 DNA: TGTGCCAGCAGCTACAACAGGGGGCAGGGGAACACTGAAGCTTTCTTT. The full variable domain, completed using reference TRBV5-8 and TRBJ1-1, is EAGVTQSPTHLIKTRGQQATLRCSPISGHTSVYWYQQALGLGLQFLLWYDEGEERNRGNFPPRFSGRQFPNYSSELNVNALELEDSALYLCASSYNRGQGNTEAFFGQGTRLTVV.